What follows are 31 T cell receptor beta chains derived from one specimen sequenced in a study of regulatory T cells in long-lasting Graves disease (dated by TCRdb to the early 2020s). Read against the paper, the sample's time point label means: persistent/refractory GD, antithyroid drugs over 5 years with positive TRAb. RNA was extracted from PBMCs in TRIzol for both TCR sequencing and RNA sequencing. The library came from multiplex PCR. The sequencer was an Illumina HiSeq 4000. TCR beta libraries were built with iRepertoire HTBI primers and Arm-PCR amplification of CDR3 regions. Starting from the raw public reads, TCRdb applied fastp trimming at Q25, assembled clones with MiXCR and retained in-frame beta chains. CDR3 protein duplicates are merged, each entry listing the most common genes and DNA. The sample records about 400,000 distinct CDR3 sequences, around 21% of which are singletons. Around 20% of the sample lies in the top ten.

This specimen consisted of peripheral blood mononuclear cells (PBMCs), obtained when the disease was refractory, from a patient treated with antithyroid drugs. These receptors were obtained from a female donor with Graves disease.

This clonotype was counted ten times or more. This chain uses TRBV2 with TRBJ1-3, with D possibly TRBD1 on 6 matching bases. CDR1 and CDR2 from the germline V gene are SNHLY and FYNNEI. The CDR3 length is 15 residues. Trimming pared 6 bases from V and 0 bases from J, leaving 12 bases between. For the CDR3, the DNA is TGTGCCAGCAGACCCCAGGGGTCCTCTGGAAACACCATATATTTT. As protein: CASRPQGSSGNTIYF.

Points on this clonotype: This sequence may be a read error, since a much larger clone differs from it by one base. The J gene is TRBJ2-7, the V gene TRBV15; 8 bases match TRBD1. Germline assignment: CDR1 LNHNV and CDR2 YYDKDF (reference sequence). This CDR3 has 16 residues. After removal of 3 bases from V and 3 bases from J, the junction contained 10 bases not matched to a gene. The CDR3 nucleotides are TGTGCCACCAGCAGCGGGGACAGGAGCGTAAACTACGAGCAGTACTTC. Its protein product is CATSSGDRSVNYEQYF.

The CDR3 spells CASEFSRGELFF. CDR3 sequence (DNA): TGTGCCAGTGAATTCAGTCGCGGGGAGCTGTTTTTT. This chain joins TRBV19 and TRBJ2-2; D is unresolved. Germline V gene sequence: CDR1 LNHDA, CDR2 SQIVND (reference sequence). Trimming left V 8 bases short and J 7 bases short, with 11 bases between. The CDR3 runs 12 residues.

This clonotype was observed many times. For the CDR3, the DNA is TGTGCCAGCAGCTTAGTTTGGCAGCCCTACGAGCAGTACTTC. It is translated as CASSLVWQPYEQYF. The chain carries TRBV7-2 and TRBJ2-7; D is unclear. Trimming took off 1 base at V and 2 bases at J, with 9 bases between the two ends. The germline gives CDR1 SGHTA, CDR2 FQGNSA. The CDR3 length is 14 residues.

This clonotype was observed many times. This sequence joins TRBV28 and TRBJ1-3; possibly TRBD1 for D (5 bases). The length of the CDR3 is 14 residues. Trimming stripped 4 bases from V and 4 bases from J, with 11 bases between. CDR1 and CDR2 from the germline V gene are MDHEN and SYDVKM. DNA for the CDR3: TGTGCCAGCAGTTCACTACGACAGGGAAACACCATATATTTT. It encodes CASSSLRQGNTIYF.

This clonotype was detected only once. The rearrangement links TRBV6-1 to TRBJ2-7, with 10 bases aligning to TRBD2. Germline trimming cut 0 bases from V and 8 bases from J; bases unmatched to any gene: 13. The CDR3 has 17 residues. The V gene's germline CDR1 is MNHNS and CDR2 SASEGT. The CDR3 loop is CASSEALLAGVGYKQYF. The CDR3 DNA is TGTGCCAGCAGTGAAGCGCTGCTAGCGGGAGTGGGATACAAGCAGTACTTC.

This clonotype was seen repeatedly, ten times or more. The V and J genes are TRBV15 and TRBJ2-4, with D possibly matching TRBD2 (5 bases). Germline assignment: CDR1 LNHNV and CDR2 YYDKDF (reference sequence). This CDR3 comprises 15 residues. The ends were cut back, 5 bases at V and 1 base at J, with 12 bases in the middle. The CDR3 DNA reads TGTGCCACCAGCTTGATCTGGGAGGCCAAAAACATTCAGTACTTC. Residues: CATSLIWEAKNIQYF.

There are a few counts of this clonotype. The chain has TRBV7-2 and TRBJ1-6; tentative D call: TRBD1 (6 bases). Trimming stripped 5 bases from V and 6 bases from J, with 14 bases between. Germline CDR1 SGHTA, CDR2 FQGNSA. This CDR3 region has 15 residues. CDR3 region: CASSIGQIPNSPLHF. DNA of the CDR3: TGTGCCAGCAGCATCGGACAGATCCCTAATTCACCCCTCCACTTT.

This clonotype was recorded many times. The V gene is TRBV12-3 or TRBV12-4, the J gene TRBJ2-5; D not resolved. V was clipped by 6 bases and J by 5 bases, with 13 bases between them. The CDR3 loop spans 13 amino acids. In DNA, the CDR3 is TGTGCCAGCAGCTGGACGGAGAGCGAGACCCAGTACTTC. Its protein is CASSWTESETQYF.

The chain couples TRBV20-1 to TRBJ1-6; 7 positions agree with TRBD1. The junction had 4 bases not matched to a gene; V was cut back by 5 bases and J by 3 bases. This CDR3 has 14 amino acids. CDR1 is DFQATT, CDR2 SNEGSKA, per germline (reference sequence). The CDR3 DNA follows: TGCAGTGCTGGGACAGCGTACTATAATTCACCCCTCCACTTT. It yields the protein CSAGTAYYNSPLHF.

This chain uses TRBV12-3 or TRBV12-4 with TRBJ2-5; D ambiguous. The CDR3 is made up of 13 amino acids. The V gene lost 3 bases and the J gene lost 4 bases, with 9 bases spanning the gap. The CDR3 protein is CASSFSTTETQYF. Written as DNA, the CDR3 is TGTGCCAGCAGTTTTTCGACAACAGAGACCCAGTACTTC.

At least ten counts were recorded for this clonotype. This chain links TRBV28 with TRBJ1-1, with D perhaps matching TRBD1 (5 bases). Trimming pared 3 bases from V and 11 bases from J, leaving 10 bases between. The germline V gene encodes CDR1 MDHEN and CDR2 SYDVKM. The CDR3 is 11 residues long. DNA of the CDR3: TGTGCCAGCAGTTTTGGAGGGGAGGCTTTCTTT. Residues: CASSFGGEAFF.

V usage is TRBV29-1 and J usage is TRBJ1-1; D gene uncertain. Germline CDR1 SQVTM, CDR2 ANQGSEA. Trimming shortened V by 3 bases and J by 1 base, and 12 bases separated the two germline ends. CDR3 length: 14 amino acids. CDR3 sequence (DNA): TGCAGCGTTGATGGAGGGATCCCGAACACTGAAGCTTTCTTT. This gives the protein CSVDGGIPNTEAFF. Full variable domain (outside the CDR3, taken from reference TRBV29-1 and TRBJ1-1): SAVISQKPSRDICQRGTSLTIQCQVDSQVTMMFWYRQQPGQSLTLIATANQGSEATYESGFVIDKFPISRPNLTFSTLTVSNMSPEDSSIYLCSVDGGIPNTEAFFGQGTRLTVV.

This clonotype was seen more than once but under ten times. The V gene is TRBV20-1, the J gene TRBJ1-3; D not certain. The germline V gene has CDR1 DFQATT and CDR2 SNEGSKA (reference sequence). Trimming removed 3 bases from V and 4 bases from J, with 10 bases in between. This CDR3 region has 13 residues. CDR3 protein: CSASQPGGNTIYF. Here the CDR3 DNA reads TGCAGTGCTAGTCAGCCAGGAGGAAACACCATATATTTT.

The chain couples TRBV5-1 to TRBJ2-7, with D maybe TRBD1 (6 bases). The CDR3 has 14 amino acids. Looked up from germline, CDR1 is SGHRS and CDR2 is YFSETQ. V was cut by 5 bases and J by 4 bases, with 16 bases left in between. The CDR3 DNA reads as TGCGCCAGCAGTACCGGGGACACGCAATACGAGCAGTACTTC. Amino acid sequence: CASSTGDTQYEQYF. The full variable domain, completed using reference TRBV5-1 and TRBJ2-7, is KAGVTQTPRYLIKTRGQQVTLSCSPISGHRSVSWYQQTPGQGLQFLFEYFSETQRNKGNFPGRFSGRQFSNSRSEMNVSTLELGDSALYLCASSTGDTQYEQYFGPGTRLTVT.

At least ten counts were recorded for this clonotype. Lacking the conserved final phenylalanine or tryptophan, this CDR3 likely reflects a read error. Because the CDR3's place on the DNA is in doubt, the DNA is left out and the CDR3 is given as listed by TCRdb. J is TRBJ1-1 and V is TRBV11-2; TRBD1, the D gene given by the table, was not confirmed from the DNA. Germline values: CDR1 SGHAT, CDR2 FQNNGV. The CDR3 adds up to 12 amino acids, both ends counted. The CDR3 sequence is CASSADRARLSL.

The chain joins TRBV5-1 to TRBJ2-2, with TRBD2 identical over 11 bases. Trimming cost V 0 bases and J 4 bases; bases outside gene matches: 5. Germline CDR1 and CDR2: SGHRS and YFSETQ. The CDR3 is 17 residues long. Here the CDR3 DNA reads TGCGCCAGCAGCTTGGGTCGGACTAGCGGGCGCACCGGGGAGCTGTTTTTT. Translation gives CASSLGRTSGRTGELFF.

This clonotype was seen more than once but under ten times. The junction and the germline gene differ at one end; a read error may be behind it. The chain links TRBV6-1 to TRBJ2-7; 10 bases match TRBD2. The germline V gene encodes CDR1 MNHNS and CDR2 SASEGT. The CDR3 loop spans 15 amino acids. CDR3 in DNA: TGTGCCAGCAGTAAAGCTAGCGGGAGCTCCTACGAGCAGTACTTC. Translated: CASSKASGSSYEQYF.

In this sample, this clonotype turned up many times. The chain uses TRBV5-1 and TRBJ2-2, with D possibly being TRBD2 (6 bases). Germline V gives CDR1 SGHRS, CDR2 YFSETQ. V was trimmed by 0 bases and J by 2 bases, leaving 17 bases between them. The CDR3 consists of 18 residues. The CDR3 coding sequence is TGCGCCAGCAGCTTGGGAACGTCGGGACTCACTAACACCGGGGAGCTGTTTTTT. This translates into CASSLGTSGLTNTGELFF. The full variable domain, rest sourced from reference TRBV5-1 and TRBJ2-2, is KAGVTQTPRYLIKTRGQQVTLSCSPISGHRSVSWYQQTPGQGLQFLFEYFSETQRNKGNFPGRFSGRQFSNSRSEMNVSTLELGDSALYLCASSLGTSGLTNTGELFFGEGSRLTVL.

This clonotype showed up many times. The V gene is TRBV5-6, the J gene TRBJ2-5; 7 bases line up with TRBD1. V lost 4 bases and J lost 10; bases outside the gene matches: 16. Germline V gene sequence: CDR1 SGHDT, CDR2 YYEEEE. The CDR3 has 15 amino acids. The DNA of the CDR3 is TGTGCCAGCAGCCTTACGGACAGGCCGTTTTGGGACCAGTACTTC. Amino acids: CASSLTDRPFWDQYF.

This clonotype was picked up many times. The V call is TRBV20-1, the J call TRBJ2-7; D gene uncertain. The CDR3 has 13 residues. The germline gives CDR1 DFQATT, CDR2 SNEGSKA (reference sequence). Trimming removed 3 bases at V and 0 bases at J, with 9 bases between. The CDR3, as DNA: TGCAGTGCTAGGAACAGTGGCTCCTACGAGCAGTACTTC. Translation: CSARNSGSYEQYF.

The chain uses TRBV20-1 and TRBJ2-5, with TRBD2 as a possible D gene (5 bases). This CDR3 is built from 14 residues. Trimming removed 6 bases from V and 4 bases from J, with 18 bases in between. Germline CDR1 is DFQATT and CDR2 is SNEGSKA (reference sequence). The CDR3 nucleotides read TGCAGTGCGGGGAGATCCCCAGCTCTAGAGACCCAGTACTTC. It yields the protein CSAGRSPALETQYF.

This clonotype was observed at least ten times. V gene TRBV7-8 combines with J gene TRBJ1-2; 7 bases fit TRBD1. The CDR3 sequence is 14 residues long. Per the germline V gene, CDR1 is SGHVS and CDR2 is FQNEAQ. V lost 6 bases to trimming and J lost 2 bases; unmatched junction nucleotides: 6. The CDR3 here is CASRLPGQNYGYTF. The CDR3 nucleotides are TGTGCCAGCAGGCTACCGGGACAGAACTATGGCTACACCTTC.

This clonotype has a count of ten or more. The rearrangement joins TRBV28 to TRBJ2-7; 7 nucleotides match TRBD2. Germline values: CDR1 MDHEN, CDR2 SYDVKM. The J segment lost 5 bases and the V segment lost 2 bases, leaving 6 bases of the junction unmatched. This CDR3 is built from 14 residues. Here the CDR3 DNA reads TGTGCCAGCAGTTTAATACGCGGGAGACACGAGCAGTACTTC. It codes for CASSLIRGRHEQYF.

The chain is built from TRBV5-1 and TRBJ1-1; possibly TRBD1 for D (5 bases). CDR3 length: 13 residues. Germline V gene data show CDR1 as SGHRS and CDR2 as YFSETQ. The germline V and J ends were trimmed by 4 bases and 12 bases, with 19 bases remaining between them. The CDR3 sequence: CASSPVNQGETFF. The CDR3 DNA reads TGCGCCAGCAGCCCGGTGAATCAGGGCGAAACTTTCTTT.

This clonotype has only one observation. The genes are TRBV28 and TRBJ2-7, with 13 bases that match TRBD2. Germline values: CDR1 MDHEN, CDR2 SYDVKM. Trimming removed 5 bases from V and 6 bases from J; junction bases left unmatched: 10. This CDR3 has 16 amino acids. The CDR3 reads CASSESGTSGRAEQYF. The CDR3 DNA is TGTGCCAGCAGTGAATCAGGAACTAGCGGGAGGGCCGAGCAGTACTTC.

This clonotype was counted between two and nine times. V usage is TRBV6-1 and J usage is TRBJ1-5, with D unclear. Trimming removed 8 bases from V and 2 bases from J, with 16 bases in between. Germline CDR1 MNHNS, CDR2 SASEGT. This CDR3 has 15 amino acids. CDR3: CASGMKGWGNQPQHF. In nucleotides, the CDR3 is TGTGCCAGCGGAATGAAGGGTTGGGGCAATCAGCCCCAGCATTTT.

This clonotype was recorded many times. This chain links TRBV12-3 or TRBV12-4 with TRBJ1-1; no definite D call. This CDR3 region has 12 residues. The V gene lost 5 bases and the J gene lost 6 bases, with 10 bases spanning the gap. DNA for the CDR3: TGTGCCAGCAGTCCAAGGCCCCCTGAAGCTTTCTTT. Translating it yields CASSPRPPEAFF.

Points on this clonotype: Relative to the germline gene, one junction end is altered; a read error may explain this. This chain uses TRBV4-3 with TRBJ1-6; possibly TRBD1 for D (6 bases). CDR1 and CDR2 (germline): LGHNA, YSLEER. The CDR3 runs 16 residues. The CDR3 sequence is CTSSQDYWGADSPLHF. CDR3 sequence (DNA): TGCACCAGCAGCCAAGATTATTGGGGGGCTGATTCACCCCTCCACTTT.

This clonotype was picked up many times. The CDR3 region has the DNA TGTGCCGTTAGCGCGACCCAAGAGACCCAGTACTTC. This codes for CAVSATQETQYF. The chain carries TRBV2 and TRBJ2-5; D is possibly TRBD2 (5 bases). The CDR3 spans 12 residues. V was trimmed by 11 bases and J by 1 base, leaving 11 bases between them. CDR1 and CDR2 from the germline V gene are SNHLY and FYNNEI.

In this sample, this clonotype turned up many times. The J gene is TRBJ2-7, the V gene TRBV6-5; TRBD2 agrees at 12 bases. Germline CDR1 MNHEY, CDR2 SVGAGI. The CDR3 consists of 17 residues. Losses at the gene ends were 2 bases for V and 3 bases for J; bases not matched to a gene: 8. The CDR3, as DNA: TGTGCCAGCAGTTACCCGATTCTGACTAGCGGGGGCTACGAGCAGTACTTC. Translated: CASSYPILTSGGYEQYF.